One and the same sample provided the 6 T cell receptor beta chains below, sequenced in a study of T-cell memory formation after mild COVID-19. TCRdb called the 5' RACE reads again in MiXCR, with one record for every CDR3 protein. This sample has roughly 380,000 distinct CDR3 sequences, with 25% to 30% found just once. Sequenced sample: PBMCs or a T cell subset sorted from them (not recorded which). The receptor set was obtained from an adult woman who had mild COVID-19 (a few samples of this study predate the infection). Cell type and time point are not known.

This clonotype was found a few times. The rearrangement joins TRBV20-1 to TRBJ2-1, with 14 positions matching TRBD2. V gave up 6 bases and J gave up 4 bases; unmatched junction bases: 2. Germline CDR1 reads DFQATT; CDR2 reads SNEGSKA (reference sequence). The CDR3 is 14 residues long. The CDR3 protein is CSARTSGGYNEQFF. In DNA form, the CDR3 reads TGCAGTGCCCGGACTAGCGGGGGGTACAATGAGCAGTTCTTC.

The genes are TRBV14 and TRBJ2-7, with 8 bases lining up with TRBD2. Germline-derived CDR1 and CDR2 are SGHDN and FVKESK. V was clipped by 11 bases and J by 4 bases; unmatched bases: 10. The CDR3 is 13 amino acids. The CDR3 DNA is TGTGCCTCCGCTGCGGGGGGTATGTACGAGCAGTACTTC. Encoded protein: CASAAGGMYEQYF.

The chain has TRBV10-1 and TRBJ1-1; 9 positions agree with TRBD1. The J segment lost 6 bases and the V segment lost 7 bases, leaving 9 bases of the junction unmatched. Germline assignment: CDR1 WNHNN and CDR2 SYGVQD (reference sequence). The CDR3 has 14 amino acids. The CDR3: CASTNGQGSSEAFF. DNA for the CDR3: TGCGCCAGCACCAACGGACAGGGGAGCTCTGAAGCTTTCTTT.

The V call is TRBV5-1, the J call TRBJ2-1, with 9 positions matching TRBD2. CDR1 and CDR2 (germline): SGHRS, YFSETQ. Germline trimming cut 2 bases from V and 8 bases from J; bases unmatched to any gene: 5. This CDR3 contains 14 residues. The CDR3 bases are TGCGCCAGCAGCTTAGGGACTAGCCAAGATGAGCAGTTCTTC. Amino acid sequence: CASSLGTSQDEQFF.

With respect to this clonotype: This could be a read error, since a much larger clone is one nucleotide away. This sequence joins TRBV5-1 and TRBJ2-7; 7 bases fit TRBD1. V dropped 2 bases and J dropped 3; count of bases not matched to a gene: 8. The CDR3 runs 15 residues. Per germline, CDR1 SGHRS and CDR2 YFSETQ. In DNA, the CDR3 is TGCGCCAGCAGCTTTGGGACAGTGGATTACTACGAGCAGTACTTC. Amino acid sequence: CASSFGTVDYYEQYF.

The rearrangement links TRBV11-2 to TRBJ2-2, with 7 positions matching TRBD1. Germline V CDR1 and CDR2: SGHAT, FQNNGV. CDR3 length: 15 residues. V lost 5 bases, J lost 5 bases, and 8 bases stayed unmatched. The CDR3 DNA reads TGTGCCAGCAGCGACAGGGAAAGTAGGACCGGGGAGCTGTTTTTT. Protein product: CASSDRESRTGELFF.